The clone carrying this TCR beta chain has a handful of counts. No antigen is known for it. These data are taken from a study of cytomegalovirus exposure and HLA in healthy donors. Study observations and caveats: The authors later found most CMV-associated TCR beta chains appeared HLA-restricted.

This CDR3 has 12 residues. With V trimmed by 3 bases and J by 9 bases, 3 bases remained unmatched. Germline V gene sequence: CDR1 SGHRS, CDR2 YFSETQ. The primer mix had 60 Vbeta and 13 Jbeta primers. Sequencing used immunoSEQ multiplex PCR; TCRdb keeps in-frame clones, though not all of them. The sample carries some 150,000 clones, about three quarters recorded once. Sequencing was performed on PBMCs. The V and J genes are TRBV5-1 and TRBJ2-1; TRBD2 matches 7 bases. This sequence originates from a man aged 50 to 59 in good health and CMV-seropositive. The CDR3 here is CASSSSGTEQFF. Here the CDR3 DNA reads TGCGCCAGCAGCTCGAGCGGGACTGAGCAGTTCTTC.